Listed below are T cell receptor beta chains from one sample, sequenced in a study of OX40 agonist ivuxolimab in advanced cancers. Produced via immunoSEQ multiplex PCR; TCRdb's table is partial and in-frame only. The data show some 6,000 clones, around four fifths seen once. The material sequenced was CD4+ or CD8+ T cells sorted from blood, taken in a trial of the OX40 agonist ivuxolimab. These receptors came from an adult with an advanced solid tumor such as melanoma, head and neck, liver or kidney cancer. Both conserved end residues are part of each CDR3. D genes are given only for firm matches. Clone size appears in some rows only: once, few, many, or a class for an expanded clone.

13	TRBJ2-7	TRBV27	NA	TRBD1	CASGWTGGDEQYF	TGTGCCAGCGGATGGACAGGGGGGGACGAGCAGTACTTC
17	TRBJ2-1	TRBV9	NA	TRBD2	CASSVDPLAGSYNEQFF	TGTGCCAGCAGCGTCGACCCACTAGCGGGCTCCTACAATGAGCAGTTCTTC
15	TRBJ1-2	TRBV4-1	NA	NA	CASSQDNSGDGGYTF	TGCGCCAGCAGCCAAGATAATTCAGGGGATGGTGGCTACACCTTC
13	TRBJ1-1	TRBV19	few	NA	CASRDSSNTEAFF	TGTGCCAGTAGAGACAGTTCGAACACTGAAGCTTTCTTT
15	TRBJ1-1	TRBV7-2	NA	NA	CASSLSHTPNTEAFF	TGTGCCAGCAGCTTGAGTCACACCCCGAACACTGAAGCTTTCTTT
15	TRBJ1-2	TRBV13	few	NA	CASSLGLGHLYGYTF	TGTGCCAGCAGCTTAGGACTTGGGCACCTCTATGGCTACACCTTC
13	TRBJ2-7	TRBV6-5	medium-sized	NA	CASSSSITYEQYF	TGTGCCAGCAGTTCTAGTATCACCTACGAGCAGTACTTC
14	TRBJ2-5	TRBV4-1	NA	NA	CASSQQPLGETQYF	TGCGCCAGCAGCCAACAACCGCTCGGGGAGACCCAGTACTTC
13	TRBJ2-7	TRBV2	NA	NA	CASSEEGRYEQYF	TGTGCCAGCAGTGAAGAAGGGCGCTACGAGCAGTACTTC
13	TRBJ1-2	TRBV27	NA	NA	CASSNVGGDGHTF	TGTGCCAGCAGCAATGTGGGGGGGGACGGCCACACCTTC
13	TRBJ2-2	TRBV29-1	NA	NA	CSVEALGSGELFF	TGCAGCGTTGAAGCCCTCGGGAGCGGGGAGCTGTTTTTT
17	TRBJ2-5	TRBV13	few	TRBD2	CASSLGPSGGGQETQYF	TGTGCCAGCAGCTTAGGACCTTCGGGCGGGGGGCAAGAGACCCAGTACTTC
13	TRBJ2-7	TRBV4-1	NA	NA	CASSQGPADEQYF	TGCGCCAGCAGCCAAGGCCCAGCGGACGAGCAGTACTTC
14	TRBJ1-2	TRBV19	NA	NA	CASSLTGINYGYTF	TGTGCCAGTAGTCTTACAGGGATCAACTATGGCTACACCTTC
13	TRBJ2-1	TRBV7-9	NA	TRBD2	CASSLETSREQFF	TGTGCCAGCAGCTTAGAGACTAGCCGTGAGCAGTTCTTC
11	TRBJ2-1	TRBV6-9	NA	NA	CASSYGGEQFF	TGTGCCAGCAGTTATGGTGGTGAGCAGTTCTTC
14	TRBJ1-1	TRBV4-2	NA	NA	CASRRTVMNTEAFF	TGTGCCAGCAGGAGGACGGTAATGAACACTGAAGCTTTCTTT
13	TRBJ2-7	TRBV28	NA	NA	CASSLPDTYEQYF	TGTGCCAGCAGTTTACCCGACACCTACGAGCAGTACTTC
14	TRBJ1-4	TRBV25-1	once	NA	CASSEWGAGEKLFF	TGTGCCAGCAGTGAATGGGGGGCTGGTGAAAAACTGTTTTTT
12	TRBJ2-7	TRBV6-6	NA	TRBD1	CASTGQGWEQYF	TGTGCCAGCACGGGACAGGGGTGGGAGCAGTACTTC
13	TRBJ2-3	TRBV19	few	NA	CASSIPRTDTQYF	TGTGCCAGTAGTATACCCCGCACAGATACGCAGTATTTT
15	TRBJ1-4	TRBV6-5	NA	NA	CASSPTGSGGEKLFF	TGTGCCAGCAGCCCGACAGGTTCTGGGGGTGAAAAACTGTTTTTT
15	TRBJ1-1	TRBV7-2	NA	NA	CASSPQPTANTEAFF	TGTGCCAGCAGCCCCCAACCGACAGCGAACACTGAAGCTTTCTTT
15	TRBJ1-2	TRBV5-4	NA	NA	CASIPGIGGGYGYTF	TGTGCCAGCATCCCCGGTATAGGGGGAGGCTATGGCTACACCTTC
15	TRBJ1-1	TRBV4-2	NA	TRBD1	CASSQGGQMNTEAFF	TGTGCCAGCAGCCAGGGGGGACAGATGAACACTGAAGCTTTCTTT
15	TRBJ2-1	TRBV19	NA	TRBD1	CASSFGTGAYNEQFF	TGTGCCAGTAGTTTCGGGACAGGCGCATACAATGAGCAGTTCTTC
12	TRBJ2-3	TRBV6-6	few	NA	CASSFSTDTQYF	TGTGCCAGCAGTTTTAGCACAGATACGCAGTATTTT
14	TRBJ1-2	TRBV7-9	NA	NA	CASSSTELQLGYTF	TGTGCCAGCAGCTCTACGGAACTGCAGTTGGGCTACACCTTC
14	TRBJ1-1	TRBV6-5	NA	NA	CASSVTGPHTEAFF	TGTGCCAGCAGTGTAACGGGACCACACACTGAAGCTTTCTTT
12	TRBJ2-3	TRBV7-8	once	NA	CASSFWTDTQYF	TGTGCCAGTAGCTTTTGGACAGATACGCAGTATTTT
14	TRBJ2-7	TRBV7-2	NA	TRBD2	CASSWGREGYEQYF	TGTGCCAGCAGCTGGGGGCGGGAGGGGTACGAGCAGTACTTC
13	TRBJ2-7	TRBV27	NA	TRBD2	CASSLGTRGEQYF	TGTGCCAGCAGTTTAGGGACTAGAGGCGAGCAGTACTTC
13	TRBJ2-1	TRBV19	few	NA	CASSISSYNEQFF	TGTGCCAGTAGTATCTCCTCCTACAATGAGCAGTTCTTC
19	TRBJ2-1	TRBV11-2	NA	TRBD2	CASSSPLAGLPSMDNEQFF	TGTGCCAGCAGTTCGCCACTAGCGGGGCTCCCATCTATGGACAATGAGCAGTTCTTC
11	TRBJ2-7	TRBV6-6	NA	TRBD1	CASSQGAEQYF	TGTGCCAGCAGTCAGGGGGCCGAGCAGTACTTC
14	TRBJ2-5	TRBV6-5	NA	NA	CASSYLRQEETQYF	TGTGCCAGCAGTTACCTACGACAGGAAGAGACCCAGTACTTC
16	TRBJ2-7	TRBV4-3	NA	TRBD1	CASSQDQGQGLGEQYF	TGCGCCAGCAGCCAAGATCAAGGACAGGGTTTAGGGGAGCAGTACTTC
15	TRBJ1-1	TRBV18	few	NA	CASLRIPTEDTEAFF	TGTGCCAGCTTACGAATACCGACAGAGGACACTGAAGCTTTCTTT
15	TRBJ1-2	TRBV5-6	few	NA	CASSWGESNLYGYTF	TGTGCCAGCAGCTGGGGTGAATCTAATCTCTATGGCTACACCTTC
16	TRBJ1-5	TRBV4-3	NA	TRBD1	CASSQDGGGLGQPQHF	TGCGCCAGCAGCCAAGATGGAGGGGGCTTAGGGCAGCCCCAGCATTTT
13	TRBJ2-1	TRBV2	NA	TRBD2	CASRREGYNEQFF	TGTGCCAGCAGGCGGGAGGGTTACAATGAGCAGTTCTTC
18	TRBJ2-1	TRBV25-1	NA	TRBD2	CASSGESGKGLTYNEQFF	TGTGCCAGCAGTGGAGAGAGCGGGAAAGGGCTCACCTACAATGAGCAGTTCTTC
17	TRBJ1-4	TRBV7-6	NA	NA	CASSHGTPYTPNEKLFF	TGTGCCAGCAGCCACGGGACACCTTATACCCCTAATGAAAAACTGTTTTTT
12	TRBJ1-1	TRBV7-9	NA	NA	CASSLDDTRAFF	TGTGCCAGCAGCTTAGACGACACAAGGGCTTTCTTT
16	TRBJ1-5	TRBV7-4	NA	NA	CASSLYRQGPNQPQHF	TGTGCCAGCAGCTTGTATCGGCAGGGCCCAAATCAGCCCCAGCATTTT
15	TRBJ2-1	TRBV2	NA	TRBD2	CASRLAGPSYNEQFF	TGTGCCAGCAGGTTAGCGGGGCCCTCCTACAATGAGCAGTTCTTC
16	TRBJ2-7	TRBV2	large	TRBD2	CASSDLRTSGTYEQYF	TGTGCCAGCAGTGACCTCCGGACTAGCGGAACCTACGAGCAGTACTTC
16	TRBJ2-2	TRBV16	NA	TRBD2	CASSHAGTSVTGELFF	TGTGCCAGCAGCCATGCCGGGACTAGCGTAACCGGGGAGCTGTTTTTT
16	TRBJ2-7	TRBV16	NA	TRBD2	CASSPSLREGVDEQYF	TGTGCCAGCAGCCCATCGCTCCGGGAGGGCGTCGACGAGCAGTACTTC
15	TRBJ1-2	TRBV27	NA	TRBD1	CASSLAGQGDYGYTF	TGTGCCAGCAGTTTAGCGGGACAGGGCGACTATGGCTACACCTTC